This T cell receptor beta chain comes out of a study of T cells in Graves' hyperthyroidism and ophthalmopathy. Amplification yielded TCR beta CDR3 regions, with RNA transcripts as the source. HTBI primers were employed in a first-round RT-PCR of the TCR CDR3. TCRdb reprocessed the multiplex PCR reads via MiXCR and lists one record per CDR3 protein. The sample consists of 530,000 or so distinct CDR3 sequences, around 24% of them appearing once. This clonotype showed up many times. Germline V CDR1 and CDR2: MNHEY, SVGAGI. V lost 6 bases, J lost 5 bases, and 8 bases lay in between. The CDR3 length is 11 residues.

Sequences were obtained from blood. This receptor was taken from a woman in her twenties or thirties with Graves' ophthalmopathy. This chain joins TRBV6-5 and TRBJ2-7; no clear D gene. In nucleotides, the CDR3 is TGTGCCAGCAGGTTCCTCGACGAGCAGTACTTC. Its protein is CASRFLDEQYF.